This T cell receptor beta chain was captured in a study of CD8+CD57+ T cells in acquired aplastic anemia. Across the study: Recorded DNA amounts for sorted CD4+ and CD8+ cells had an average of 3.2 ug. Study-level findings and limits: Patients and controls were found to share twenty-nine CD8+ CDR3 sequences. CD8+ Simpson's diversity showed no significant patient-control difference.

Germline V gene lookup returns CDR1 LNHDA and CDR2 SQIVND (reference sequence). This CDR3 is 19 amino acids long. J gave up 0 bases and V 3 bases, and 14 bases lay outside the gene matches. Comments on this clonotype: No antigen is known for it.

It was genomic DNA that served as the template for profiling TCR beta VDJ and CDR3. TCRdb fed the reads into MiXCR, producing one record per CDR3 protein. The sample shows about 190,000 distinct CDR3 sequences, 64% of them seen only once. This TCR came from a human donor with severe aplastic anemia or a healthy control (not recorded which). The sequencing input was sorted CD4+, CD8+, or CD8+CD57+ T cells (not recorded which) from PBMCs. V gene TRBV19 combines with J gene TRBJ2-7, with 10 nucleotides matching TRBD2. CDR3 loop: CASSMRGIDPSGSSYEQYF. The CDR3 nucleotides read TGTGCCAGTAGTATGAGGGGCATCGACCCTAGCGGGAGCTCCTACGAGCAGTACTTC.